This T cell receptor (beta chain) is from a study of T cell changes during pregnancy in multiple sclerosis. TCRdb keeps only in-frame clones here, not all; method: immunoSEQ multiplex PCR. Of around 100,000 clones listed, 92% were seen once; the top ten hold about 2%. Germline V gene lookup returns CDR1 SGHVS and CDR2 FNYEAQ. The CDR3 consists of 15 residues. Trimming at V came to 2 bases and at J to 2 bases, leaving 6 bases not matched to a gene. The material was peripheral blood, obtained after pregnancy. V gene TRBV7-6 combines with J gene TRBJ2-7, with 7 nucleotides matching TRBD2. The source of this sequence is a female donor with multiple sclerosis, enrolled in a pregnancy study. As DNA, the CDR3 is TGTGCCAGCAGCTTAAGGCGGGAGACACCCTACGAGCAGTACTTC. This codes for CASSLRRETPYEQYF.